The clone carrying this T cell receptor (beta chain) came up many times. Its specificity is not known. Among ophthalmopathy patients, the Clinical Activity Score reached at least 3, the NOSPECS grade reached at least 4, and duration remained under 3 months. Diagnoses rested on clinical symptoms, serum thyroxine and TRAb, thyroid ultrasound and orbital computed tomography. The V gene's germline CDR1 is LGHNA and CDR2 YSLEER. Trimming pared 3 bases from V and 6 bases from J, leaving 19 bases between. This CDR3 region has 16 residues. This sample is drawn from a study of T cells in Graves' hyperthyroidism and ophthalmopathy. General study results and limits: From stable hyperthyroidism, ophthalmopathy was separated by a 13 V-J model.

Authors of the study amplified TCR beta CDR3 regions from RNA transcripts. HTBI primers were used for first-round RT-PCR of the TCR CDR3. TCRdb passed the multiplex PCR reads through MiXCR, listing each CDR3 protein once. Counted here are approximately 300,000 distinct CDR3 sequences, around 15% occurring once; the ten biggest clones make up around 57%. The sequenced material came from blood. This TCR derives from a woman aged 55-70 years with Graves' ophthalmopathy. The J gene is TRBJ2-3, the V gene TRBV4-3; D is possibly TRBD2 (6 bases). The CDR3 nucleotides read TGCGCCAGCAGCCACGTAACTTCTCAGCGGGCCGATACGCAGTATTTT. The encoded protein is CASSHVTSQRADTQYF.